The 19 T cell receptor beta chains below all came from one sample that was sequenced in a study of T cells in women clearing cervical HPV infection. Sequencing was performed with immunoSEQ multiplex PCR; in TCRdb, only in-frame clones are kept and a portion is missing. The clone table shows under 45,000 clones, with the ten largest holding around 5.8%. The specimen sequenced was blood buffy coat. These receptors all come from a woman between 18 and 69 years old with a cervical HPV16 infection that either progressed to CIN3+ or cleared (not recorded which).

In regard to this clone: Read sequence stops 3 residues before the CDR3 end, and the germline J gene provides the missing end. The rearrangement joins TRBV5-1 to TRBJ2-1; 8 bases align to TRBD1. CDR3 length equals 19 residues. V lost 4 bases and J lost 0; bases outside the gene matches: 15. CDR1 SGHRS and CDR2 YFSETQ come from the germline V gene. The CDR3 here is CASSQHMKNRGSSYNEQFF. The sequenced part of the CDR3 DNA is TGCGCCAGCAGCCAACACATGAAAAACAGGGGGAGCTCCTACAATGAG. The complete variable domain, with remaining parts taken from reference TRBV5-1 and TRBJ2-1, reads KAGVTQTPRYLIKTRGQQVTLSCSPISGHRSVSWYQQTPGQGLQFLFEYFSETQRNKGNFPGRFSGRQFSNSRSEMNVSTLELGDSALYLCASSQHMKNRGSSYNEQFFGPGTRLTVL.

Here the CDR3 reads CASSPPGQGLFIDTYTF. The CDR3 DNA, read in part, is TGTGCCAGCTCACCGCCGGGACAGGGACTCTTTATAGATACC. This chain connects TRBV18 to TRBJ1-2; TRBD1 aligns across 9 bases. Sequencing ends 3 residues short of the CDR3 end; the germline J gene provides the rest. This CDR3 spans 17 amino acids. CDR1 is KGHSH and CDR2 is LQKENI in the germline V gene.

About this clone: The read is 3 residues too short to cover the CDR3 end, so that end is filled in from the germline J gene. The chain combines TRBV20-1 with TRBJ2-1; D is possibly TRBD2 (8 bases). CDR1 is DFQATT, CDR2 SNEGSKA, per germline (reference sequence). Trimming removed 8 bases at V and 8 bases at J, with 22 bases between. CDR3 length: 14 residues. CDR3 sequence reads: CSPKRDGRGHEQFF. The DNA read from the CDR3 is TGCAGTCCTAAAAGGGACGGGAGGGGGCATGAG.

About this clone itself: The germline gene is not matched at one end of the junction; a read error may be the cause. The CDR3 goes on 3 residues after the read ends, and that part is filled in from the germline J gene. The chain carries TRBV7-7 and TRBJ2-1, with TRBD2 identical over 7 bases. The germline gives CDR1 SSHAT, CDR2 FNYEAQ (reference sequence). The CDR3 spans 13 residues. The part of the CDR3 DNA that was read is TGTGCTAGCAGCTTAGGGCCGGGGGGTGAG. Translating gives CASSLGPGGE. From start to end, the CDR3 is CASSLGPGGEQFF.

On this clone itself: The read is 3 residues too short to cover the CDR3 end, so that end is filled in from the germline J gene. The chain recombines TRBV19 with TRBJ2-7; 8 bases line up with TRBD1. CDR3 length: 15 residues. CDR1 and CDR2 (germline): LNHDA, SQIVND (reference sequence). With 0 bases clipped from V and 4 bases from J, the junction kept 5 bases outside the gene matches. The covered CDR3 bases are TGTGCCAGTAGTATAGAAGGGACAGGAAATTACGAG. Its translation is CASSIEGTGNYE. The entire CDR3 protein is CASSIEGTGNYEQYF.

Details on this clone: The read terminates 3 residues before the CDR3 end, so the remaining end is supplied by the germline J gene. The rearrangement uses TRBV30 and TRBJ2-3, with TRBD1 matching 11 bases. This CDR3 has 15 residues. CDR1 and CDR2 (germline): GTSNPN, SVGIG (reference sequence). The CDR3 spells CAWSEGTGGNQPQYF. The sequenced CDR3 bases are TGTGCCTGGAGTGAAGGGACAGGGGGGAATCAGCCG.

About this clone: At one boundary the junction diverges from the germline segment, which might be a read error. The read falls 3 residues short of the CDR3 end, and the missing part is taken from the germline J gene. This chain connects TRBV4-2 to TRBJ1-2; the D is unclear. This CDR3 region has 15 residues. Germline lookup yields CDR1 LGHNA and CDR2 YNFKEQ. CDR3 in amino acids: CASSQGLQGNYGYTF. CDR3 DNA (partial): TGCGCCAGCAGCCAAGGCCTACAAGGGAACTATGGC.

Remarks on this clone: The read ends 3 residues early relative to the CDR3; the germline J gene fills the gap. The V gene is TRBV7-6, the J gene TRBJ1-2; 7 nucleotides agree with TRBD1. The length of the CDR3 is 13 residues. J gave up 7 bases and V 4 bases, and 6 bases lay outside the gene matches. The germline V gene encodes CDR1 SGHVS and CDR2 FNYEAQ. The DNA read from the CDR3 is TGTGCCAGCAGCTCGACAGGGACTGGTGGC. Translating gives CASSSTGTGG. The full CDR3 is CASSSTGTGGYTF.

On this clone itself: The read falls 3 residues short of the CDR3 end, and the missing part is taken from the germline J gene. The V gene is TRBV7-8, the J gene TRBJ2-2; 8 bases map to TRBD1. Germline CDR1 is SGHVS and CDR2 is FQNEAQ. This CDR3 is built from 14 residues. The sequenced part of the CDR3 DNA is TGTGCCAGCAGCTTACAGGGGGCTGGGGAAAAG. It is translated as CASSLQGAGEK. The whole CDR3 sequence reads CASSLQGAGEKLFF.

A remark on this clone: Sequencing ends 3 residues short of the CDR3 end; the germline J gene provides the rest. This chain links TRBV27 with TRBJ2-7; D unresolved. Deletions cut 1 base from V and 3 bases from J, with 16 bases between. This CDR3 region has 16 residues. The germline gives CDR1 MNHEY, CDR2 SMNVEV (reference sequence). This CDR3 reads CASSLYPSSGYYEQYF. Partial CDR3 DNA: TGTGCCAGCAGTTTATACCCCTCCTCAGGTTACTACGAG.

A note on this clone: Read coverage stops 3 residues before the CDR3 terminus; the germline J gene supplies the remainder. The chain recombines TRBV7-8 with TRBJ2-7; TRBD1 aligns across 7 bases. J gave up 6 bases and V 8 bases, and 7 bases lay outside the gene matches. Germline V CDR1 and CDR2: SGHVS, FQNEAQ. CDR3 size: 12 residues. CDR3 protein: CASGDRVSEQYF. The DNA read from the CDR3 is TGTGCCAGCGGCGACAGGGTAAGCGAG.

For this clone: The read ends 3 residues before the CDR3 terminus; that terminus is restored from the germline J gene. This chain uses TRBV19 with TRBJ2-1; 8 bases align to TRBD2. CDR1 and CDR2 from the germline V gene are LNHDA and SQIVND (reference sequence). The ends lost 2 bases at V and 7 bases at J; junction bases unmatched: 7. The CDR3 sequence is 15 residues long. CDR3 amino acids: CASSIISGSWNEQFF. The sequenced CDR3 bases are TGTGCCAGTAGTATAATAAGCGGGAGTTGGAATGAG. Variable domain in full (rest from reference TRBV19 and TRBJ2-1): DGGITQSPKYLFRKEGQNVTLSCEQNLNHDAMYWYRQDPGQGLRLIYYSQIVNDFQKGDIAEGYSVSREKKESFPLTVTSAQKNPTAFYLCASSIISGSWNEQFFGPGTRLTVL.

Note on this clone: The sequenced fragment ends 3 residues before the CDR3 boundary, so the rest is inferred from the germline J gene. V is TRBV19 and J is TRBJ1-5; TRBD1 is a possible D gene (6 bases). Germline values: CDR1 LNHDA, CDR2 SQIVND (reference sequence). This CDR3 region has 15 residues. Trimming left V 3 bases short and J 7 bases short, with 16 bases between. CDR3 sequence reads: CASSMGARGGQPQHF. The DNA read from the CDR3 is TGTGCCAGTAGTATGGGGGCGCGAGGTGGACAGCCC.

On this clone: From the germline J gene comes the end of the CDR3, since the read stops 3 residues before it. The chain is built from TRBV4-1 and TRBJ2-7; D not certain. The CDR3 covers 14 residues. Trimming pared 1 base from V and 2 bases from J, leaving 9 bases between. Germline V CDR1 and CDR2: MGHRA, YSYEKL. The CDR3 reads CASSQAGSPYEQYF. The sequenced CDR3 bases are TGCGCCAGCAGCCAAGCGGGTTCCCCCTACGAG.

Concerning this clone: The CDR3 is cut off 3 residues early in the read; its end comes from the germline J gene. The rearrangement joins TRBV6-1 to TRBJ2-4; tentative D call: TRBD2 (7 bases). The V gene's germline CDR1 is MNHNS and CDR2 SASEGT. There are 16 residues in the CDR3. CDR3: CASSEGGATRWRIQYF. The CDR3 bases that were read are TGTGCCAGCAGTGAGGGGGGGGCGACTAGATGGAGGATT.

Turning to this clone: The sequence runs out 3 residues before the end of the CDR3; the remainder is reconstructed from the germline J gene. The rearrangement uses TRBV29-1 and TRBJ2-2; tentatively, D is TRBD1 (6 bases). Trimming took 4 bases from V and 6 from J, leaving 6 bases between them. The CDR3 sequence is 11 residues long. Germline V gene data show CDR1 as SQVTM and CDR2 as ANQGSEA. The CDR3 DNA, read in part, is TGCAGCGTTGCAGGGGCCGGGGAG. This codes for CSVAGAGE. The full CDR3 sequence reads CSVAGAGELFF.

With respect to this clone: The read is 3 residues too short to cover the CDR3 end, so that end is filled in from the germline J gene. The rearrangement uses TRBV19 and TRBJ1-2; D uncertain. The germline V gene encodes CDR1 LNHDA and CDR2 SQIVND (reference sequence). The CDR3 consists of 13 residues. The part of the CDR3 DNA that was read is TGTGCCAGTAGTATAAGTACAACTAAGGGC. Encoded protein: CASSISTTKG. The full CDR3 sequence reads CASSISTTKGYTF.

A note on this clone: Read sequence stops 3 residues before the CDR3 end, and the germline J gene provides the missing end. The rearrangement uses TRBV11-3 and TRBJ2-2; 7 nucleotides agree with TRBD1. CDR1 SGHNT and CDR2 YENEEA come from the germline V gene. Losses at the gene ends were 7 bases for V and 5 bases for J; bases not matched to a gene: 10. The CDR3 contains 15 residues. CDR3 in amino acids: CASTLRTGETGELFF. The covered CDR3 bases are TGTGCCAGCACCCTTCGGACAGGAGAGACCGGGGAG.

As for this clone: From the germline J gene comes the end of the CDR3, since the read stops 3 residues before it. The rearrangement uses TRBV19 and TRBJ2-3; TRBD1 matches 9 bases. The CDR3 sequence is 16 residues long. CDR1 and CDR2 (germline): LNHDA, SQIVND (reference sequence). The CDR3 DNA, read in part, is TGTGCCAGTTCCCTGGACAGGGGCTATAGCAATCAGCCG. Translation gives CASSLDRGYSNQP. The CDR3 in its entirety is CASSLDRGYSNQPQYF.